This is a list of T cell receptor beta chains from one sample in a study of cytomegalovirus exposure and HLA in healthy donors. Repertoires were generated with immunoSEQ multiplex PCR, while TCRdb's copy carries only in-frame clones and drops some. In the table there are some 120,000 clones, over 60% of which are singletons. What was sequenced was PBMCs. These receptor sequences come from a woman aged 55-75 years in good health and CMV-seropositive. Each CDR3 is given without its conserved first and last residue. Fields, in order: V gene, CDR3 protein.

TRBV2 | ASSVGRAGTDTQY
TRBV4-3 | ASSPRDVWDYTNNEQF
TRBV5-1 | ASSPEGGLTGNTIY
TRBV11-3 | ASSLDYGAAGLNNEQF
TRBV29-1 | SVEDLPDSGVGVNIQY
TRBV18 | ASSPGGQGAAQPQH
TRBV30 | AWSARGQHGNTIY
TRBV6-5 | ASRSPWATVGYT
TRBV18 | ASSPQRGYSTDTQY
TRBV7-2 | ASSLGGGAVTDTQY
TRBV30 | AWSVGTLSTDTQY
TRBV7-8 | ASSLHRGISSSREQY
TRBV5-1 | ASSWDSSNYGYT
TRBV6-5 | ASSYSGTIYGYT
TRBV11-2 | ASTIRPGQGLNTEAF
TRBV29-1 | SAGGSEQY
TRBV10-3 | AISETINYGYT
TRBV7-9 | ASSLPATDKNEKLF
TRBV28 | ASSLLGGGFSDDEQF
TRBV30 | AWSEGLAGVNEQF